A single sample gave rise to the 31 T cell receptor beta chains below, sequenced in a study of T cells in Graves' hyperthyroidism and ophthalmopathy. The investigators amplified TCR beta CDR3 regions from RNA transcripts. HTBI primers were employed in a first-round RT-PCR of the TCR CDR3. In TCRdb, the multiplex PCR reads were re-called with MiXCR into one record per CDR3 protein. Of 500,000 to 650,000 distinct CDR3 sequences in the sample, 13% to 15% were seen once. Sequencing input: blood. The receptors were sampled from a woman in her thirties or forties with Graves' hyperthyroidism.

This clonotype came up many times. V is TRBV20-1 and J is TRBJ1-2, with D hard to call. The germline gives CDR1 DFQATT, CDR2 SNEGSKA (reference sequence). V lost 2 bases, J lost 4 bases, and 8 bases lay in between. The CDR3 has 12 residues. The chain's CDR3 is CSARLAPYGYTF. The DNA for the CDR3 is TGCAGTGCTAGATTGGCCCCCTATGGCTACACCTTC.

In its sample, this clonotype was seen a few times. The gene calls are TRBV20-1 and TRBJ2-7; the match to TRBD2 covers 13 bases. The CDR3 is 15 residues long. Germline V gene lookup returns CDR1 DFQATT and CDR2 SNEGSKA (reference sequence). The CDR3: CRPQGGLAGSYEQYF. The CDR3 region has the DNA TGCCGTCCGCAGGGGGGACTAGCGGGATCCTACGAGCAGTACTTC.

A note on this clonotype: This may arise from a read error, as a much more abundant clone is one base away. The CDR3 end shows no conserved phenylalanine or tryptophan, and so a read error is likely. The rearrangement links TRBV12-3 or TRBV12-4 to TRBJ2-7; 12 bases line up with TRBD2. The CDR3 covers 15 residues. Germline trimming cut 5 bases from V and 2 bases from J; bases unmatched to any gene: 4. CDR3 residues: CASSPLAGGPYEQYL. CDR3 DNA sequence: TGTGCCAGCAGTCCTCTAGCGGGAGGGCCCTACGAGCAGTACCTC.

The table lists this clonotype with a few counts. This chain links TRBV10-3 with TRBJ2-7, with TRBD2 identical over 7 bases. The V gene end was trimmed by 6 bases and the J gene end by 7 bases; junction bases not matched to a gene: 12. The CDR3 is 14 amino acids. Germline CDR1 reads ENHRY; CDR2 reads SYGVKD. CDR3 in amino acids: CAISLEGGAEEQYF. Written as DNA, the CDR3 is TGTGCCATCAGCCTTGAGGGAGGGGCTGAAGAGCAGTACTTC.

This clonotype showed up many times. CDR3 in amino acids: CASSPPDRGQYNEQFF. CDR3 nucleotides: TGCGCCAGCAGCCCACCGGACAGGGGGCAATACAATGAGCAGTTCTTC. The chain links TRBV4-1 to TRBJ2-1, with 11 bases identical to TRBD1. V lost 4 bases and J lost 4; bases outside the gene matches: 6. From germline, CDR1 is MGHRA and CDR2 YSYEKL. The length of the CDR3 is 16 residues.

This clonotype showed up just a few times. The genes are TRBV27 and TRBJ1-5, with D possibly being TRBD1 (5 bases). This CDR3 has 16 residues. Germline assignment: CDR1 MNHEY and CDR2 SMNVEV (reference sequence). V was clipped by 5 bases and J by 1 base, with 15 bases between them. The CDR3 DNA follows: TGTGCCAGCAGTCTCGCACCCCCAGGGAGCAATCAGCCCCAGCATTTT. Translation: CASSLAPPGSNQPQHF.

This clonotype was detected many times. In nucleotides, the CDR3 is TGTGCCAGCAGCTTAGTGGTCGGGCCAGATACGCAGTATTTT. Protein: CASSLVVGPDTQYF. This rearrangement joins TRBV11-2 to TRBJ2-3, with unresolved D. Germline V lookup: CDR1 SGHAT, CDR2 FQNNGV. The CDR3 totals 14 residues. Between the trimmed V and J ends, which lost 1 base and 4 bases, there was a span of 9 bases. Filled out from reference TRBV11-2 and TRBJ2-3, the complete variable domain reads EAGVAQSPRYKIIEKRQSVAFWCNPISGHATLYWYQQILGQGPKLLIQFQNNGVVDDSQLPKDRFSAERLKGVDSTLKIQPAKLEDSAVYLCASSLVVGPDTQYFGPGTRLTVL.

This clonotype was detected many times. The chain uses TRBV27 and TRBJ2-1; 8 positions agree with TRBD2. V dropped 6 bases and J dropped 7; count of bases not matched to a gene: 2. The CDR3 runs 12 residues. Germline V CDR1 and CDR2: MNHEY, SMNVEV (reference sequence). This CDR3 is CASRLAENEQFF. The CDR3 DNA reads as TGTGCCAGCAGACTAGCGGAGAATGAGCAGTTCTTC.

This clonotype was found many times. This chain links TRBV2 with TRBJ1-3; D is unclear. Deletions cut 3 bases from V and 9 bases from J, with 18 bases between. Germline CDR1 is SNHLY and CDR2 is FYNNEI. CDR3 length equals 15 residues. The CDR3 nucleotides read TGTGCCAGCAGTGAGGAGACCCATTCTTGGTCCACCATATATTTT. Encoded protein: CASSEETHSWSTIYF.

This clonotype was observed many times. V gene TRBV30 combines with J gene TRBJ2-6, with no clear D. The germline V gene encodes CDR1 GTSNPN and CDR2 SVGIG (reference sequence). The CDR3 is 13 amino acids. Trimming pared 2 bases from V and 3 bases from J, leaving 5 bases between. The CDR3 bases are TGTGCCTGGAGTCCGCTTGGGGCCAACGTCCTGACTTTC. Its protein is CAWSPLGANVLTF.

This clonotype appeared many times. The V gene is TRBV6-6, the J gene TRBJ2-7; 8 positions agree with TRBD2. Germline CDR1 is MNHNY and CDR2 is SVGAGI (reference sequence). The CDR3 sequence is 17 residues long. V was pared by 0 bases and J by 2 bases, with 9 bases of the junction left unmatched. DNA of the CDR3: TGTGCCAGCAGTTACTCTCTGGCGGGAGGACCTACCTACGAGCAGTACTTC. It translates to CASSYSLAGGPTYEQYF.

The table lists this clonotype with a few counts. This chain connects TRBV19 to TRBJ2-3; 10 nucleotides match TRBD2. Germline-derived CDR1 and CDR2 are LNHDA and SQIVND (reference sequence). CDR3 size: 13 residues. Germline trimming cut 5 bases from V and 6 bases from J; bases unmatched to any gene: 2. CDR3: CASSSTSGDTQYF. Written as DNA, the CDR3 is TGTGCCAGTAGTTCGACTAGCGGGGATACGCAGTATTTT.

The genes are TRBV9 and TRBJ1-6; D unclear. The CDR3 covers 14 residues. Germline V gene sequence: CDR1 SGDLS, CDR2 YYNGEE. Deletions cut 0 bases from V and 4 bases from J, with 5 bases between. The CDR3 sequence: CASSVGGYNSPLHF. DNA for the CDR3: TGTGCCAGCAGCGTAGGGGGATATAATTCACCCCTCCACTTT.

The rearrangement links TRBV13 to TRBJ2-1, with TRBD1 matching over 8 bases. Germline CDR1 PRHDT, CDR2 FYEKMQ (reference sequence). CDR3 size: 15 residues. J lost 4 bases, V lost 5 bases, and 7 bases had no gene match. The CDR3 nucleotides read TGTGCCAGCAGCGCCGCCGGGACAGGATACAATGAGCAGTTCTTC. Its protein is CASSAAGTGYNEQFF.

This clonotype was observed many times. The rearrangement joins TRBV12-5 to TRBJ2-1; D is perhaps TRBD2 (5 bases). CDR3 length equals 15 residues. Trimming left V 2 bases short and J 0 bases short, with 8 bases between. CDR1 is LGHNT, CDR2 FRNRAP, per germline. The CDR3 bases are TGTGCTAGTGGTTTGCGGAGGTACTCCTACAATGAGCAGTTCTTC. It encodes CASGLRRYSYNEQFF.

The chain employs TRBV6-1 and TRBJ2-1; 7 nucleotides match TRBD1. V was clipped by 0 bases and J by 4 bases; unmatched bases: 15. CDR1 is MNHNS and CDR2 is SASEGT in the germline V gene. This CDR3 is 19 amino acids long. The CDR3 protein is CASSEAHPDRAYRYNEQFF. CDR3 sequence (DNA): TGTGCCAGCAGTGAAGCCCACCCCGACAGGGCCTACCGTTACAATGAGCAGTTCTTC.

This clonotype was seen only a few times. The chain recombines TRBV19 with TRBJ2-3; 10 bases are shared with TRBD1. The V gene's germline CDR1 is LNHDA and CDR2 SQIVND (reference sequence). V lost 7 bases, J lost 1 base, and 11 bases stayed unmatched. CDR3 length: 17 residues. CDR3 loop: CASTAGTGVEGTDTQYF. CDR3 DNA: TGTGCCAGTACCGCCGGGACAGGGGTTGAAGGCACAGATACGCAGTATTTT.

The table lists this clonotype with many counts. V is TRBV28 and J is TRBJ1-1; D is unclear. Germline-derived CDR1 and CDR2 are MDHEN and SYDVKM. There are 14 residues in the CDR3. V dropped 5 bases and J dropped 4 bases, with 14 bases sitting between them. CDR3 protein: CASSPRYGLTEAFF. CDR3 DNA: TGTGCCAGCAGTCCACGATACGGGCTCACTGAAGCTTTCTTT.

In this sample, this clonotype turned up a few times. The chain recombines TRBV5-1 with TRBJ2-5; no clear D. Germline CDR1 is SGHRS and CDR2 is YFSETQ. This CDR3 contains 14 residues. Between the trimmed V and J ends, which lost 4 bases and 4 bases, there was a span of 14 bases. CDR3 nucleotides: TGCGCCAGCAGCCCGACATGGTCCAGAGAGACCCAGTACTTC. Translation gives CASSPTWSRETQYF.

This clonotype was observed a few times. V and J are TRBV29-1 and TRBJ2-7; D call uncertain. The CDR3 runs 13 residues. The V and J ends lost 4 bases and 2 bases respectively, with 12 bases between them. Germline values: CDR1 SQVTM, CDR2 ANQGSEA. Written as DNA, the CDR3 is TGCAGCGTTGCGGCTCCGAACACCTACGAGCAGTACTTC. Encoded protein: CSVAAPNTYEQYF.

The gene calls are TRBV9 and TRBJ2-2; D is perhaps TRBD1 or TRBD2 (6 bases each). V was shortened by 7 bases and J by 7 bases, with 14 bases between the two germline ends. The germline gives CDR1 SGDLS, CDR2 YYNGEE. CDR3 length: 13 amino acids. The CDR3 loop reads CASGDGGHGELFF. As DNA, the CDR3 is TGTGCCAGCGGGGACGGGGGACACGGGGAGCTGTTTTTT. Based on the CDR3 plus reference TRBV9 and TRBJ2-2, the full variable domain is DSGVTQTPKHLITATGQRVTLRCSPRSGDLSVYWYQQSLDQGLQFLIQYYNGEERAKGNILERFSAQQFPDLHSELNLSSLELGDSALYFCASGDGGHGELFFGEGSRLTVL.

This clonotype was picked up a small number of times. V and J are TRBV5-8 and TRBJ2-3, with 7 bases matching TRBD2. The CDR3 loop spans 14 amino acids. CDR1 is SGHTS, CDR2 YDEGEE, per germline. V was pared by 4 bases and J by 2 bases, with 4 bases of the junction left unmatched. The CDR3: CASSAGTTTDTQYF. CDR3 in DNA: TGTGCCAGCAGCGCCGGGACTACCACAGATACGCAGTATTTT. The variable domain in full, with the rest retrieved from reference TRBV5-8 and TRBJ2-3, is EAGVTQSPTHLIKTRGQQATLRCSPISGHTSVYWYQQALGLGLQFLLWYDEGEERNRGNFPPRFSGRQFPNYSSELNVNALELEDSALYLCASSAGTTTDTQYFGPGTRLTVL.

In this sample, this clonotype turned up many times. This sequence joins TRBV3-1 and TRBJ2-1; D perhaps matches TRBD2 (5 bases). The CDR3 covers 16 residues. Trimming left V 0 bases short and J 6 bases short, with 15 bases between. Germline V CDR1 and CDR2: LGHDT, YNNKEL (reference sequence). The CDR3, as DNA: TGTGCCAGCAGCCAAGATCCACTAGTAATTCTCAATGAGCAGTTCTTC. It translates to CASSQDPLVILNEQFF.

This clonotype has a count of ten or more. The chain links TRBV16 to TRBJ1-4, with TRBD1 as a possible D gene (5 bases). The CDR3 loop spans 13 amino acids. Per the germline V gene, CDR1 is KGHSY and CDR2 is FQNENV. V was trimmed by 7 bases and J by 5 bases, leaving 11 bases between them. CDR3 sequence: CASTVGRNEKLFF. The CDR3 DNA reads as TGTGCCAGCACCGTGGGGCGGAATGAAAAACTGTTTTTT.

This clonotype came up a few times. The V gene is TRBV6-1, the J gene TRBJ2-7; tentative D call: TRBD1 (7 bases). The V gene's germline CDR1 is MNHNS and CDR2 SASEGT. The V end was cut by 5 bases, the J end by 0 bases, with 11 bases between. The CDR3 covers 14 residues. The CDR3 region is CASSHRGGSYEQYF. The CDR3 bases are TGTGCCAGCAGTCACAGGGGAGGCTCCTACGAGCAGTACTTC.

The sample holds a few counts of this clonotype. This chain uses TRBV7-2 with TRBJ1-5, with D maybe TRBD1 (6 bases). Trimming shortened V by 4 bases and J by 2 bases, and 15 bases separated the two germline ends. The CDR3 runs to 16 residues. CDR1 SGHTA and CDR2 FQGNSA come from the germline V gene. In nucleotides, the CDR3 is TGTGCCAGCAGCTCAACAGGGAATGTGGGCAATCAGCCCCAGCATTTT. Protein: CASSSTGNVGNQPQHF.

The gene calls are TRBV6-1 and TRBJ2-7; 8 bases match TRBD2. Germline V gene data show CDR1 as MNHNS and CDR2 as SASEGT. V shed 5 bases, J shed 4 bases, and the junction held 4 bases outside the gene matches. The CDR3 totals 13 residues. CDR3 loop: CASSTGRVYEQYF. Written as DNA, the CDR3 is TGTGCCAGCAGTACCGGGAGGGTGTACGAGCAGTACTTC.

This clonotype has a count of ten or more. The CDR3: CASSPGGTNTEAFF. The DNA for the CDR3 is TGTGCCAGCAGCCCAGGCGGGACGAACACTGAAGCTTTCTTT. This sequence joins TRBV6-1 and TRBJ1-1; TRBD1 is a possible D gene (5 bases). Germline lookup yields CDR1 MNHNS and CDR2 SASEGT. Trimming pared 6 bases from V and 1 base from J, leaving 12 bases between. The CDR3 totals 14 residues.

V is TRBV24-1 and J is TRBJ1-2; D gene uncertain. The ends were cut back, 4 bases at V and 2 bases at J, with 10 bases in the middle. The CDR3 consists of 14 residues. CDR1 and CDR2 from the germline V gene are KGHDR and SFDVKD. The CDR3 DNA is TGTGCCACCAGTGACCGGGGAGCAAACTATGGCTACACCTTC. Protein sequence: CATSDRGANYGYTF.

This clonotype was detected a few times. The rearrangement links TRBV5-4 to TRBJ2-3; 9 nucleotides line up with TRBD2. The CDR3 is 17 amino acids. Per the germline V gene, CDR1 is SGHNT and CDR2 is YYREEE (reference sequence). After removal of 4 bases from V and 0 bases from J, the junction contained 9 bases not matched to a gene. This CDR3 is CASSTGTSISSTDTQYF. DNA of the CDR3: TGTGCCAGCAGCACCGGGACTAGCATTTCTAGCACAGATACGCAGTATTTT.

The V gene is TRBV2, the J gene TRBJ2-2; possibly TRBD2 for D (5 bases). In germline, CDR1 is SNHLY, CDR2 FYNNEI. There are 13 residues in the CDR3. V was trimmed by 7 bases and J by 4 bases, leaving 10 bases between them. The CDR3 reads CASTGESTGELFF. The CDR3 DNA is TGTGCCAGCACCGGGGAGTCCACCGGGGAGCTGTTTTTT. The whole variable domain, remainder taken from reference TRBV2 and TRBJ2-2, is EPEVTQTPSHQVTQMGQEVILRCVPISNHLYFYWYRQILGQKVEFLVSFYNNEISEKSEIFDDQFSVERPDGSNFTLKIRSTKLEDSAMYFCASTGESTGELFFGEGSRLTVL.